This T cell receptor beta chain appears in the sequencing data of a study of CD4+ T cells in melanoma. Points from the study as a whole: A reported correlation linked neoantigen-specific CD4+ T cells to CD8+, macrophage and B cell function. Reportedly, melanoma neoantigen-specific CD4+ T cells showed varied differentiation states.

About this clone itself: Its antigen is currently unknown.

TCRdb's table, derived via immunoSEQ multiplex PCR, lists solely in-frame clones and lacks some. This table holds about 55,000 clones, 60% to 75% found once. Sequencing input: tumor tissue. This TCR was sampled from a human donor with melanoma.

CDR3 DNA: TGTGCCAGTAGGGACAGGGCCTATAATTCACCCCTCCACTTT. This translates into CASRDRAYNSPLHF. The V call is TRBV19, the J call TRBJ1-6, with 8 bases lining up with TRBD1. CDR1 is LNHDA, CDR2 SQIVND, per germline (reference sequence). The CDR3 loop spans 14 amino acids. The V segment lost 6 bases and the J segment 2 bases; nucleotides outside the gene matches: 0.